These T cell receptor beta chains were read from a single sample in a study of T cells after somatic rescue of genetic block. Sequenced by immunoSEQ multiplex PCR; TCRdb stores in-frame clones only, minus some. The data contain 110,000 or so clones, about 93% of them seen just once; the ten biggest clones take up approximately 1.5%. The sample consisted of peripheral blood mononuclear cells (PBMCs). The receptors come from a woman between 18 and 29 years old. Both conserved end residues are part of each CDR3. The order of the fields is J gene, D gene, clone size, V gene, CDR3 length, CDR3 DNA, CDR3 protein. The D gene is left open where the match is weak. For some rows the clone size is stated as once, few or many, or as a class when expanded; others skip it.

TRBJ2-3	NA	NA	TRBV30	13	TGTGCCTGGAGTAGACCGCCCGGCGGTACGCAGTATTTT	CAWSRPPGGTQYF
TRBJ1-6	NA	NA	TRBV19	16	TGTGCCAGTAGTAGAGCGGGACCCTCCTATAATTCACCCCTCCACTTT	CASSRAGPSYNSPLHF
TRBJ1-4	TRBD1	few	TRBV5-6	19	TGTGCCAGCAGCTTAAGCCCCGACAGGGGGCAAAGGGTTGATGAAAAACTGTTTTTT	CASSLSPDRGQRVDEKLFF
TRBJ2-4	NA	NA	TRBV7-2	14	TGTGCCAGCAGCTTAGCCCAGAGGGAAAACATTCAGTACTTC	CASSLAQRENIQYF
TRBJ2-7	TRBD2	NA	TRBV28	18	TGTGCCAGCAGTCTTATATGGGCGGAACTAGCGCCTTCCTACGAGCAGTACTTC	CASSLIWAELAPSYEQYF
TRBJ1-2	NA	NA	TRBV5-8	13	TGTGCCAGCAGCCCCGGATCTAACTATGGCTACACCTTC	CASSPGSNYGYTF
TRBJ2-7	NA	once	TRBV5-6	13	TGTGCCAGCAGCTTCTCGGTGCCAACCGAGCAGTACTTC	CASSFSVPTEQYF
TRBJ1-1	NA	NA	TRBV18	12	TGTGCCAGCTCCCCCACTACCACTGAAGCTTTCTTT	CASSPTTTEAFF
TRBJ1-3	NA	NA	TRBV30	13	TGTGCCTGGAGTTACAGGACCTCGAACACCATATATTTT	CAWSYRTSNTIYF
TRBJ1-2	NA	NA	TRBV5-1	14	TGCGCCAGCAGCCCCCCCGACCGAAACTATGGCTACACCTTC	CASSPPDRNYGYTF
TRBJ1-2	NA	NA	TRBV7-8	15	TGTGCCAGCACCGAAGCCAGGGTAGCTAACTATGGCTACACCTTC	CASTEARVANYGYTF
TRBJ1-5	NA	NA	TRBV5-6	14	TGTGCCAGCAGCTTGTTCGGTATGGGTCAGCCCCAGCATTTT	CASSLFGMGQPQHF